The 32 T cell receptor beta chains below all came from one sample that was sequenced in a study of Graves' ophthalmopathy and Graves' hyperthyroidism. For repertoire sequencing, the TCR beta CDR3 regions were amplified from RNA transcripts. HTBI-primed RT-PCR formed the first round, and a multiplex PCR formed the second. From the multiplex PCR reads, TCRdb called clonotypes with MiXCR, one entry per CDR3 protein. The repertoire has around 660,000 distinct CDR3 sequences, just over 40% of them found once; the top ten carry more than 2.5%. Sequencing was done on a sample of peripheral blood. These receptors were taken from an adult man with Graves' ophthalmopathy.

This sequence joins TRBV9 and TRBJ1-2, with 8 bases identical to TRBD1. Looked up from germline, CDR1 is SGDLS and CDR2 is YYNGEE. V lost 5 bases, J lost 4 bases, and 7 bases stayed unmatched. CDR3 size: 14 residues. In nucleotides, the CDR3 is TGTGCCAGCAGAGGGGCAGGGGGCCTCTATGGCTACACCTTC. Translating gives CASRGAGGLYGYTF. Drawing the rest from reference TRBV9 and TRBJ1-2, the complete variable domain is DSGVTQTPKHLITATGQRVTLRCSPRSGDLSVYWYQQSLDQGLQFLIQYYNGEERAKGNILERFSAQQFPDLHSELNLSSLELGDSALYFCASRGAGGLYGYTFGSGTRLTVV.

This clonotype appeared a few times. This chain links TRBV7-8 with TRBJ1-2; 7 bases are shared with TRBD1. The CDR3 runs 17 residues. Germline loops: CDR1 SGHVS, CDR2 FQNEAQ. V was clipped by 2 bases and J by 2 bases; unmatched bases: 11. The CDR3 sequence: CASSLRAGTALNYGYTF. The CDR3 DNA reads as TGTGCCAGCAGCTTAAGGGCTGGGACAGCCCTAAACTATGGCTACACCTTC.

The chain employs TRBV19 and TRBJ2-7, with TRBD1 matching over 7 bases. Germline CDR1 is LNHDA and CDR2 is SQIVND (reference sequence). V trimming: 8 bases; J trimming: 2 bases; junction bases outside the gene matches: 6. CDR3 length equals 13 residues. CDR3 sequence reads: CASATGSTYEQYF. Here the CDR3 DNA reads TGTGCCAGTGCGACAGGGTCTACCTACGAGCAGTACTTC.

The CDR3 region has the DNA TGCGCCAGCAGCCAAAAACCTCAGGGGGCCGAAGGTCAGCCCCAGCATTTT. The encoded protein is CASSQKPQGAEGQPQHF. The genes are TRBV10-2 and TRBJ1-5; 8 nucleotides agree with TRBD1. Per germline, CDR1 WSHSY and CDR2 SAAADI. Losses at the gene ends were 6 bases for V and 6 bases for J; bases not matched to a gene: 16. The CDR3 is made up of 17 amino acids.

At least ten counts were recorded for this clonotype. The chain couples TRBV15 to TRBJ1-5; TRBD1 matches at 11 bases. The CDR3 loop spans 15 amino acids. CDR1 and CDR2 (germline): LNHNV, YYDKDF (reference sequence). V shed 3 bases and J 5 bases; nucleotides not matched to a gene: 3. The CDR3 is CATSSSGQGDQPQHF. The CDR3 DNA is TGTGCCACCAGCAGTTCGGGACAGGGGGATCAGCCCCAGCATTTT.

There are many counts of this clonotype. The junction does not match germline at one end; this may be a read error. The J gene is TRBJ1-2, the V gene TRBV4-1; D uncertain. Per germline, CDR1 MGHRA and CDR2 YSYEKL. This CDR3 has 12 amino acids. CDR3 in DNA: TGTGCCAGCAGCCAGGCGAACTATGGCTACACCTTC. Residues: CASSQANYGYTF.

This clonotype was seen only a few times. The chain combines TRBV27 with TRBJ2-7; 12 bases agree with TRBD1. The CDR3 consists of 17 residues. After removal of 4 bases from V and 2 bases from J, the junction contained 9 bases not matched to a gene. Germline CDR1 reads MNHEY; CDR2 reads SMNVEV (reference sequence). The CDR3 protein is CASSSTTGTGGPYEQYF. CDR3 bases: TGTGCCAGCAGTTCCACGACCGGGACAGGGGGCCCCTACGAGCAGTACTTC.

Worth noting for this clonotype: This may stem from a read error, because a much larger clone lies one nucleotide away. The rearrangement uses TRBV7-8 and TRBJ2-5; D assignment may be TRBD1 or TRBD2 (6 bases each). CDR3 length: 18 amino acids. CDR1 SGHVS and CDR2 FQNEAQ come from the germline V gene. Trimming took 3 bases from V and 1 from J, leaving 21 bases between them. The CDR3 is CASSFRGLGSGLQETQYF. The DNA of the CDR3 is TGTGCCAGCAGCTTCAGGGGTCTGGGTAGCGGACTCCAAGAGACCCAGTACTTC.

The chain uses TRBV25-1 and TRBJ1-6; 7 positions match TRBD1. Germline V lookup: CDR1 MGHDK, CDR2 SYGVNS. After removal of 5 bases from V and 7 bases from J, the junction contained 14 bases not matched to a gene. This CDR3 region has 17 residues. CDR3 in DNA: TGTGCCAGCAGTTGGTTGGGACAGCAAGCTGTAAATTCACCCCTCCACTTT. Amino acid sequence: CASSWLGQQAVNSPLHF.

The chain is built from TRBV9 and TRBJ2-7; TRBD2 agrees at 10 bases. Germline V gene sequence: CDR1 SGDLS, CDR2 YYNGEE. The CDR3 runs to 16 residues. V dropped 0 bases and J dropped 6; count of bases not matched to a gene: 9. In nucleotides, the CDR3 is TGTGCCAGCAGCGTAGGTTCTAGCGGGGGAAAATGCGAGCAGTACTTC. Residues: CASSVGSSGGKCEQYF.

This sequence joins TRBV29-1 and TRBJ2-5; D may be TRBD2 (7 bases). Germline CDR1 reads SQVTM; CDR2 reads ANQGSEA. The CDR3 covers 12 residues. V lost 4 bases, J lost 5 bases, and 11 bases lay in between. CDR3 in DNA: TGCAGCGTTGTCAGGGGAGGGGAGACCCAGTACTTC. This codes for CSVVRGGETQYF.

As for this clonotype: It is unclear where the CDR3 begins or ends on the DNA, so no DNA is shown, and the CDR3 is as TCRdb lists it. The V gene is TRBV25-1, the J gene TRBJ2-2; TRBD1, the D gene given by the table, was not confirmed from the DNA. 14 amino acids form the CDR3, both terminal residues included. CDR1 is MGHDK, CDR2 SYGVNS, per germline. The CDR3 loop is CACSAREGTGELFF.

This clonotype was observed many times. The CDR3 DNA follows: TGCAGCGTTGAAGACCAATACCCCACAGGTGAACCCTACGAGCAGTACTTC. It specifies CSVEDQYPTGEPYEQYF. The gene calls are TRBV29-1 and TRBJ2-7, with D possibly TRBD1 on 5 matching bases. Germline values: CDR1 SQVTM, CDR2 ANQGSEA. This CDR3 has 17 residues. Trimming left V 0 bases short and J 2 bases short, with 20 bases between.

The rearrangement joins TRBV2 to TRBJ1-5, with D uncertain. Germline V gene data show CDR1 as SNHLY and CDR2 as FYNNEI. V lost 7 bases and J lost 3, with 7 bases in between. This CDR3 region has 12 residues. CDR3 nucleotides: TGTGCCAGCAACGAGAACAATCAGCCCCAGCATTTT. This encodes CASNENNQPQHF. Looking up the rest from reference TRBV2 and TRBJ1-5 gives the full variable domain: EPEVTQTPSHQVTQMGQEVILRCVPISNHLYFYWYRQILGQKVEFLVSFYNNEISEKSEIFDDQFSVERPDGSNFTLKIRSTKLEDSAMYFCASNENNQPQHFGDGTRLSIL.

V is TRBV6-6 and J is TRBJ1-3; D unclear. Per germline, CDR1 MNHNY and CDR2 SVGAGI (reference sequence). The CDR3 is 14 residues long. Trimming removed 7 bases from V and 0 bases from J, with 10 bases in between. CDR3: CASIDGFSGNTIYF. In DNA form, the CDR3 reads TGTGCCAGCATAGACGGGTTCTCTGGAAACACCATATATTTT.

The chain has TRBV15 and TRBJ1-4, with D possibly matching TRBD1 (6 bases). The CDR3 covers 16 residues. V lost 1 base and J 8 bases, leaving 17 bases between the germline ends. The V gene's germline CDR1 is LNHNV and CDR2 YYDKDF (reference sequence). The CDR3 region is CATSRVAGAEEEKLFF. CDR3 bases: TGTGCCACCAGCAGAGTCGCGGGGGCCGAGGAGGAAAAACTGTTTTTT.

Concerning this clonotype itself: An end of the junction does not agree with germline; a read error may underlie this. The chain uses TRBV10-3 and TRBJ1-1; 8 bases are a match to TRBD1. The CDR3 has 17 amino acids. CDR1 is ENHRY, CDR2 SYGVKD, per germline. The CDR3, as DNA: TGTGCCAGCAGTGCTCACAGGGGGGCGCCGAGGTACACTGAAGCTTTCTTT. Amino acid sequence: CASSAHRGAPRYTEAFF.

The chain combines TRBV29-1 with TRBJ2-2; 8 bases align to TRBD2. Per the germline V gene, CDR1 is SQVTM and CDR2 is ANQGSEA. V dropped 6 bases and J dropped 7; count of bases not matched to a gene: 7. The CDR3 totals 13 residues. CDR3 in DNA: TGCAGCGTGACTAGCGTAGTTGGCGGGGAGCTGTTTTTT. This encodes CSVTSVVGGELFF.

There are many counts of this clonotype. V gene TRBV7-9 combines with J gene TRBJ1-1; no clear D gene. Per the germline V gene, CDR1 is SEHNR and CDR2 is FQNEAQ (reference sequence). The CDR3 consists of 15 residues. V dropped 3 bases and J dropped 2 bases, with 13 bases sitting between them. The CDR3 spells CASSFSPGSNTEAFF. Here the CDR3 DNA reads TGTGCCAGCAGCTTCTCTCCCGGGAGCAACACTGAAGCTTTCTTT.

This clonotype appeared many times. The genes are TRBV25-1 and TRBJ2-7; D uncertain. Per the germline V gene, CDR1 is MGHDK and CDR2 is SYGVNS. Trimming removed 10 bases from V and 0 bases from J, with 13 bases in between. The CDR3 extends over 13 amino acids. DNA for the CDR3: TGTGCCACCACGGGCTGGACCTCCTACGAGCAGTACTTC. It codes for CATTGWTSYEQYF.

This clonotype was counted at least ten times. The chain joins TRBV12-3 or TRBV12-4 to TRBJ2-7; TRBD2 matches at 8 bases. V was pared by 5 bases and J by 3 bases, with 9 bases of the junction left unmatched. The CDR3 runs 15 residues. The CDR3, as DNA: TGTGCCAGCAGTGCCAAAGGCAGCGGGAGCTACGAGCAGTACTTC. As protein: CASSAKGSGSYEQYF.

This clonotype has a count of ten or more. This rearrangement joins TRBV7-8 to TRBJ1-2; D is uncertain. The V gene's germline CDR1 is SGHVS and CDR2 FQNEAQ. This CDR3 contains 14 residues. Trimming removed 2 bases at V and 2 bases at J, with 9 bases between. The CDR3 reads CASSLWQNNYGYTF. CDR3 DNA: TGTGCCAGCAGCTTATGGCAGAACAACTATGGCTACACCTTC.

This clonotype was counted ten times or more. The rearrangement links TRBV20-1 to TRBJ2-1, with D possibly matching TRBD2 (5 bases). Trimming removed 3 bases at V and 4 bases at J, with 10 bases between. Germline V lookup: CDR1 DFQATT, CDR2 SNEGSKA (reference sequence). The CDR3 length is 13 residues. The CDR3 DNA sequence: TGCAGTGCTAGGCGGGTAGGTTACAATGAGCAGTTCTTC. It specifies CSARRVGYNEQFF.

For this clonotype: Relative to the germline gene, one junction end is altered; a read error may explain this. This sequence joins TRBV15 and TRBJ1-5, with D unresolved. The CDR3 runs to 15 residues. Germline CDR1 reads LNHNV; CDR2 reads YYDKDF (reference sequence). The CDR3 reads CAASRPGPQNQPQHF. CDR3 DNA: TGTGCCGCCAGCAGACCAGGTCCCCAGAATCAGCCCCAGCATTTT.

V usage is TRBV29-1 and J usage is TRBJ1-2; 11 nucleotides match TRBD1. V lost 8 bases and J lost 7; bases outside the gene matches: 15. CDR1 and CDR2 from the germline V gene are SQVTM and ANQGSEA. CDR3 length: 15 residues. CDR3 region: CSSTRRTGGAFGYTF. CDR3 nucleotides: TGCAGCTCCACACGACGGACAGGGGGCGCGTTTGGCTACACCTTC.

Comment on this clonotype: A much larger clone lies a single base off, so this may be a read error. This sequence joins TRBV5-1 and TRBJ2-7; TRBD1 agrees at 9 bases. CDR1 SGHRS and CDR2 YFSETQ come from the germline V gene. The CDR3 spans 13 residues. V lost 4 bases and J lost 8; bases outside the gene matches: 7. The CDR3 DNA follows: TGCGCCAGCAGCCGAGGGACAGGGAACAAGCAGTACTTC. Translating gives CASSRGTGNKQYF. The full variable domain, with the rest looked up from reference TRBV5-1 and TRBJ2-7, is KAGVTQTPRYLIKTRGQQVTLSCSPISGHRSVSWYQQTPGQGLQFLFEYFSETQRNKGNFPGRFSGRQFSNSRSEMNVSTLELGDSALYLCASSRGTGNKQYFGPGTRLTVT.

CDR3 in DNA: TGTGCCAGTAGTACAGGGCTCGATCAGCCCCAGCATTTT. Translated: CASSTGLDQPQHF. The J gene is TRBJ1-5, the V gene TRBV19; tentatively, D is TRBD1 (5 bases). V lost 4 bases to trimming and J lost 5 bases, with 9 bases between them. The CDR3 consists of 13 residues. The V gene's germline CDR1 is LNHDA and CDR2 SQIVND (reference sequence). Filled out from reference TRBV19 and TRBJ1-5, the complete variable domain reads DGGITQSPKYLFRKEGQNVTLSCEQNLNHDAMYWYRQDPGQGLRLIYYSQIVNDFQKGDIAEGYSVSREKKESFPLTVTSAQKNPTAFYLCASSTGLDQPQHFGDGTRLSIL.

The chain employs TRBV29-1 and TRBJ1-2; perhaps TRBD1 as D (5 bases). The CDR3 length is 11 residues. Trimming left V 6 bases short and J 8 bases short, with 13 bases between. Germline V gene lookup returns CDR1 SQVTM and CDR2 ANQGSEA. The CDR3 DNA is TGCAGCGTCGGAAAGGGGCGCGGCTACACCTTC. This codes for CSVGKGRGYTF.

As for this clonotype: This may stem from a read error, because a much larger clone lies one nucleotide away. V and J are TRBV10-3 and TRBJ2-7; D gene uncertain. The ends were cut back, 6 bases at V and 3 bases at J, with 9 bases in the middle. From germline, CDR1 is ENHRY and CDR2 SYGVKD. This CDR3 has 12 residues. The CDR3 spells CAIRPTDYEQYF. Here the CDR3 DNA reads TGTGCCATCAGACCGACGGACTACGAGCAGTACTTC.

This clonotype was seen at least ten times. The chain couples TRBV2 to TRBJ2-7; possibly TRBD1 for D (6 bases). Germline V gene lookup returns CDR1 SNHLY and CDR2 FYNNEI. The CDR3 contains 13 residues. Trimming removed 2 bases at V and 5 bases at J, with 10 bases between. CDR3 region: CASSENRVHEQYF. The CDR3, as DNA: TGTGCCAGCAGTGAAAACAGGGTCCACGAGCAGTACTTC.

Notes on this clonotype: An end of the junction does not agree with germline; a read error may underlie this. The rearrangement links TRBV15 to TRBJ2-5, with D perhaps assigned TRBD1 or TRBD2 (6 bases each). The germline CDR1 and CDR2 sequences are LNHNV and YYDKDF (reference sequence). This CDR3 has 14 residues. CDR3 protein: CAASRGRRVETQYF. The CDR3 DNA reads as TGTGCCGCCAGCAGGGGTCGGAGGGTAGAGACCCAGTACTTC.

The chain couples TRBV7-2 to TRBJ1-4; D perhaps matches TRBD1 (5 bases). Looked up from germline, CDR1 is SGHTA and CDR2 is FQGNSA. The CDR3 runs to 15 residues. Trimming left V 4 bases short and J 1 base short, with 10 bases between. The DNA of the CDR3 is TGTGCCAGCAGCTCTGGGACCCGAACTAATGAAAAACTGTTTTTT. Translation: CASSSGTRTNEKLFF.